One sample yielded the 21 T cell receptor beta chains listed below, sequenced in a study of blood T cell repertoires in COVID-19. Produced via immunoSEQ multiplex PCR; TCRdb's table is partial and in-frame only. The data show approximately 160,000 clones, roughly four fifths seen once. Sequenced sample: peripheral blood. The receptors shown here come from a woman aged 80 or over with acute or convalescent COVID-19.

This clone was recorded once. The rearrangement joins TRBV4-1 to TRBJ1-2; perhaps TRBD1 as D (5 bases). Trimming pared 0 bases from V and 3 bases from J, leaving 20 bases between. The CDR3 is 18 residues long. Looked up from germline, CDR1 is MGHRA and CDR2 is YSYEKL. Here the CDR3 DNA reads TGCGCCAGCAGCCAAGATAGGGCAGGGATACCCCGGGACTATGGCTACACCTTC. Its protein product is CASSQDRAGIPRDYGYTF.

This clone was detected only once. V is TRBV29-1 and J is TRBJ2-7, with 8 bases fitting TRBD1. The CDR3 loop spans 17 amino acids. Germline loops: CDR1 SQVTM, CDR2 ANQGSEA. With 4 bases clipped from V and 1 base from J, the junction kept 15 bases outside the gene matches. CDR3 nucleotide sequence: TGCAGCGTTGTGACAGGGGCTACTAGAGGATATTCCTACGAGCAGTACTTC. Amino acid sequence: CSVVTGATRGYSYEQYF.

This chain links TRBV14 with TRBJ1-1, with D hard to call. The CDR3 has 13 amino acids. Trimming removed 5 bases from V and 1 base from J, with 8 bases in between. Germline loops: CDR1 SGHDN, CDR2 FVKESK. CDR3 nucleotides: TGTGCCAGCAGCGCAAACAGGAACACTGAAGCTTTCTTT. It encodes CASSANRNTEAFF. The entire variable domain, with the rest obtained from reference TRBV14 and TRBJ1-1, is as follows: EAGVTQFPSHSVIEKGQTVTLRCDPISGHDNLYWYRRVMGKEIKFLLHFVKESKQDESGMPNNRFLAERTGGTYSTLKVQPAELEDSGVYFCASSANRNTEAFFGQGTRLTVV.

The rearrangement links TRBV5-6 to TRBJ1-2, with 7 bases that match TRBD1. Germline V gene data show CDR1 as SGHDT and CDR2 as YYEEEE. V gave up 4 bases and J gave up 5 bases; unmatched junction bases: 5. The length of the CDR3 is 13 residues. The CDR3 region is CASSRGTEYGYTF. Here the CDR3 DNA reads TGTGCCAGCAGCCGTGGGACAGAGTATGGCTACACCTTC.

The V gene is TRBV9, the J gene TRBJ2-1; D is possibly TRBD1 (6 bases). The CDR3 is 14 amino acids. Germline CDR1 SGDLS, CDR2 YYNGEE. Trimming cost V 0 bases and J 4 bases, with 8 bases left between them. Here the CDR3 DNA reads TGTGCCAGCAGCGTAGGGACAGCGTACAATGAGCAGTTCTTC. Translated: CASSVGTAYNEQFF.

The chain employs TRBV18 and TRBJ2-7, with D possibly TRBD2 on 5 matching bases. Trimming cost V 2 bases and J 4 bases, with 18 bases left between them. CDR1 is KGHSH, CDR2 LQKENI, per germline. This CDR3 has 16 amino acids. CDR3 region: CASSPNGGGGLYEQYF. CDR3 sequence (DNA): TGTGCCAGCTCACCAAACGGTGGAGGAGGTCTTTACGAGCAGTACTTC. Filled out from reference TRBV18 and TRBJ2-7, the complete variable domain reads NAGVMQNPRHLVRRRGQEARLRCSPMKGHSHVYWYRQLPEEGLKFMVYLQKENIIDESGMPKERFSAEFPKEGPSILRIQQVVRGDSAAYFCASSPNGGGGLYEQYFGPGTRLTVT.

This chain uses TRBV19 with TRBJ2-3; perhaps TRBD1 as D (6 bases). Germline loops: CDR1 LNHDA, CDR2 SQIVND (reference sequence). Trimming took 10 bases from V and 4 from J, leaving 15 bases between them. This CDR3 contains 13 residues. CDR3 loop: CAIADSRSDTQYF. For the CDR3, the DNA is TGTGCCATTGCGGACAGTAGGTCAGATACGCAGTATTTT.

The rearrangement joins TRBV7-3 to TRBJ2-1, with D perhaps matching TRBD2 (6 bases). Germline values: CDR1 SGHTA, CDR2 FQGTGA. V lost 1 base and J lost 9, with 13 bases in between. This CDR3 has 14 residues. The CDR3 DNA is TGTGCCAGCAGCTTAATGGGACTTGGTACTGAGCAGTTCTTC. This gives the protein CASSLMGLGTEQFF.

The chain couples TRBV14 to TRBJ1-1; D might be TRBD1 (5 bases). The CDR3 contains 13 residues. Trimming took off 2 bases at V and 4 bases at J, with 8 bases between the two ends. Per the germline V gene, CDR1 is SGHDN and CDR2 is FVKESK. The CDR3 region has the DNA TGTGCCAGCAGCCAACGGGGGTCCACTGAAGCTTTCTTT. This gives the protein CASSQRGSTEAFF.

The chain couples TRBV5-1 to TRBJ1-1; tentatively, D is TRBD1 (5 bases). CDR3 size: 15 residues. Germline CDR1 SGHRS, CDR2 YFSETQ. Trimming left V 0 bases short and J 6 bases short, with 15 bases between. The CDR3 loop reads CASSLEAGRFAEAFF. The CDR3 coding sequence is TGCGCCAGCAGCTTGGAGGCAGGGAGGTTCGCTGAAGCTTTCTTT.

The V call is TRBV6-6, the J call TRBJ1-5, with unresolved D. The CDR3 has 14 residues. V was shortened by 1 base and J by 4 bases, with 8 bases between the two germline ends. Germline loops: CDR1 MNHNY, CDR2 SVGAGI (reference sequence). CDR3 sequence: CASSYWPGNQPQHF. The CDR3 nucleotides are TGTGCCAGCAGTTACTGGCCAGGAAATCAGCCCCAGCATTTT.

The chain is built from TRBV27 and TRBJ2-7; TRBD2 matches 12 bases. This CDR3 spans 15 amino acids. J lost 7 bases, V lost 5 bases, and 9 bases had no gene match. Looked up from germline, CDR1 is MNHEY and CDR2 is SMNVEV (reference sequence). Here the CDR3 DNA reads TGTGCCAGCAGTGGCCGGACTAGCGGGAAGGGTGAGCAGTACTTC. This translates into CASSGRTSGKGEQYF.

This chain uses TRBV5-1 with TRBJ2-5; TRBD2 aligns across 9 bases. The germline CDR1 and CDR2 sequences are SGHRS and YFSETQ. The CDR3 contains 15 residues. Losses at the gene ends were 1 base for V and 2 bases for J; bases not matched to a gene: 3. The CDR3 DNA follows: TGCGCCAGCAGCTTGAAGGCGGGGGGGCAAGAGACCCAGTACTTC. Residues: CASSLKAGGQETQYF. Using reference TRBV5-1 and TRBJ2-5 for the parts outside the CDR3, the full variable domain is KAGVTQTPRYLIKTRGQQVTLSCSPISGHRSVSWYQQTPGQGLQFLFEYFSETQRNKGNFPGRFSGRQFSNSRSEMNVSTLELGDSALYLCASSLKAGGQETQYFGPGTRLLVL.

The genes are TRBV27 and TRBJ1-1, with TRBD1 matching 9 bases. J gave up 3 bases and V 8 bases, and 13 bases lay outside the gene matches. The CDR3 runs 16 residues. The germline V gene has CDR1 MNHEY and CDR2 SMNVEV (reference sequence). CDR3 sequence (DNA): TGTGCCAGCCACTCGGGACAGGGCCGGTGGGACACTGAAGCTTTCTTT. As protein: CASHSGQGRWDTEAFF.

This rearrangement joins TRBV29-1 to TRBJ1-1; D is undetermined. The CDR3 sequence is 14 residues long. Germline-derived CDR1 and CDR2 are SQVTM and ANQGSEA. V dropped 7 bases and J dropped 3 bases, with 18 bases sitting between them. The CDR3 coding sequence is TGCAGCGCAATCATCGGGGAGGTTTACACTGAAGCTTTCTTT. It codes for CSAIIGEVYTEAFF.

The CDR3 DNA is TGCAGCGTTTCAGGACAGGGTTACCAAGAGACCCAGTACTTC. It is translated as CSVSGQGYQETQYF. V is TRBV29-1 and J is TRBJ2-5, with 8 nucleotides matching TRBD1. Looked up from germline, CDR1 is SQVTM and CDR2 is ANQGSEA. Trimming took 5 bases from V and 0 from J; bases not matched to a gene: 5. This CDR3 has 14 amino acids.

The rearrangement links TRBV18 to TRBJ1-1; TRBD1 is a possible D gene (5 bases). The V gene lost 1 base and the J gene lost 7 bases, with 7 bases spanning the gap. Germline assignment: CDR1 KGHSH and CDR2 LQKENI. This CDR3 is 12 amino acids long. CDR3 region: CASSPQTVEAFF. In DNA form, the CDR3 reads TGTGCCAGCTCACCACAGACAGTTGAAGCTTTCTTT.

The chain uses TRBV9 and TRBJ2-1, with 13 bases lining up with TRBD2. V trimming: 3 bases; J trimming: 9 bases; junction bases outside the gene matches: 6. This CDR3 has 15 amino acids. Germline V CDR1 and CDR2: SGDLS, YYNGEE. The CDR3 DNA reads TGTGCCAGCAGCGCAACTAGCGGGGGGGCCGCTGAGCAGTTCTTC. Protein product: CASSATSGGAAEQFF.

The chain employs TRBV7-2 and TRBJ2-3, with TRBD1 identical over 8 bases. V trimming: 5 bases; J trimming: 6 bases; junction bases outside the gene matches: 19. This CDR3 region has 18 residues. The V gene's germline CDR1 is SGHTA and CDR2 FQGNSA. CDR3 protein: CASSPPRVIQGALDTQYF. The CDR3 coding sequence is TGTGCCAGCAGCCCGCCTAGGGTGATCCAGGGGGCGTTGGATACGCAGTATTTT.

This sequence joins TRBV6-2 or TRBV6-3 and TRBJ2-3, with a weak D call TRBD2 (6 bases). The CDR3 extends over 14 amino acids. The germline V gene encodes CDR1 MNHEY and CDR2 SVGEGT. Deletions cut 0 bases from V and 7 bases from J, with 11 bases between. This CDR3 reads CASSYSERGNTQYF. CDR3 sequence (DNA): TGTGCCAGCAGTTACTCGGAGCGCGGGAATACGCAGTATTTT.

On this clone: A junction boundary mismatches the germline segment, possibly from a read error. Other DNA variants within this sample encode the same CDR3. J is TRBJ2-4 and V is TRBV20-1; D remains ambiguous. The CDR3 extends over 11 amino acids. In germline, CDR1 is DFQATT, CDR2 SNEGSKA (reference sequence). The DNA for the CDR3 is TGCAGTGCCAGAGGCGAAAACATTCAGTACTTC. Translated: CSARGENIQYF.